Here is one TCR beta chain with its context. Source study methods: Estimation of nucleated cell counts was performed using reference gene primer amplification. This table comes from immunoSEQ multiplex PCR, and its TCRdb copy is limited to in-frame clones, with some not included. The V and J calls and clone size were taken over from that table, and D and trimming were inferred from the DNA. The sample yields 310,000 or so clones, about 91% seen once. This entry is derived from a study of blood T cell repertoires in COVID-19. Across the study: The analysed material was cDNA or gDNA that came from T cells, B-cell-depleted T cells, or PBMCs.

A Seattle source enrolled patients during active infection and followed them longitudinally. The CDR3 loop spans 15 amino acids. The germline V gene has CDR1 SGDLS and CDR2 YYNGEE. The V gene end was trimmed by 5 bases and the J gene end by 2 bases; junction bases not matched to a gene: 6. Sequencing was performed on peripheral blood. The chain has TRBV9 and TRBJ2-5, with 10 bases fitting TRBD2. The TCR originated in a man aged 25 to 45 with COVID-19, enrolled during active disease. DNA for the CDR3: TGTGCCAGCAGTTACGGACTAGCGGTACAAGAGACCCAGTACTTC. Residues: CASSYGLAVQETQYF.